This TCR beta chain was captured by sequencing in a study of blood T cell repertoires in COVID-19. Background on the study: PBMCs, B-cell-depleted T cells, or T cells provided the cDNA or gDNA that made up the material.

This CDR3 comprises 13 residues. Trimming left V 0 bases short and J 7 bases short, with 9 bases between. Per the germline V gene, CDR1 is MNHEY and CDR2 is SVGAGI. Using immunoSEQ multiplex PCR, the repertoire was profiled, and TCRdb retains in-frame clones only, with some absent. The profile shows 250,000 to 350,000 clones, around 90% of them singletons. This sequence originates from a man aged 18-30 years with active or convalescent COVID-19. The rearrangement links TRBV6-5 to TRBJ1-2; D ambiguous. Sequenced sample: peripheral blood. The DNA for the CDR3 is TGTGCCAGCAGTTACTCACGAGGTTCTGGCTACACCTTC. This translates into CASSYSRGSGYTF.